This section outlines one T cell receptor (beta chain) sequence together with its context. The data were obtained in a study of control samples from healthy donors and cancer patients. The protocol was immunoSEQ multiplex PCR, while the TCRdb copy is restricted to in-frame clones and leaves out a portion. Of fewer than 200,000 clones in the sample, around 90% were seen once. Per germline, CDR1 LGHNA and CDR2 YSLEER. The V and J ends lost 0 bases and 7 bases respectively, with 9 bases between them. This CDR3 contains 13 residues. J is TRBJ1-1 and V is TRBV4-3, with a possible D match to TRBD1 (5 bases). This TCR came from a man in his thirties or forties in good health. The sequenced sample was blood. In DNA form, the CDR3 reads TGCGCCAGCAGCCAAGAAGGGGACCTTGAAGCTTTCTTT. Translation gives CASSQEGDLEAFF.